The source of this T cell receptor beta chain is a study of blood T cell repertoires in COVID-19. Only in-frame clones appear in the TCRdb table, and some are missing; sequencing was by immunoSEQ multiplex PCR. The data hold around 69,000 clones, with roughly 85% observed a single time. This clone is a singleton in its sample. Germline V gives CDR1 LNHDA, CDR2 SQIVND (reference sequence). This CDR3 comprises 15 residues. The ends were cut back, 1 base at V and 3 bases at J, with 10 bases in the middle. Input material: peripheral blood. The chain has TRBV19 and TRBJ1-5; maybe TRBD1 (6 bases). The receptor was derived from a woman aged 55-75 years with acute or convalescent COVID-19. The CDR3 nucleotides read TGTGCCAGTAGTATAGCACAGGGTACCAATCAGCCCCAGCATTTT. This translates into CASSIAQGTNQPQHF.